This T cell receptor beta chain came from a study of T cells in localized non-small cell lung cancer. A word on this clone: The target antigen is unknown.

Study conclusions and caveats: Adjacent lung exhibited a median of about 50 among the 100 most abundant tumor clones. Heterogeneity cannot be ruled out, as sequencing used one tumor region only.

The V gene's germline CDR1 is SGHNT and CDR2 YENEEA. Trimming removed 3 bases from V and 3 bases from J, with 18 bases in between. The CDR3 runs to 16 residues. The authors took atypia-free adjacent lung at least 2 cm from the tumor margin. Data came from immunoSEQ multiplex PCR; TCRdb stores just in-frame clones and leaves some out. Of 2,500 to 3,000 clones in the sample, over 25% were seen once. The chain links TRBV11-3 to TRBJ2-7; a possible D gene is TRBD1 (6 bases). This TCR came from a male donor aged 60 or over with stage II lung adenocarcinoma. The sample was normal lung tissue next to the tumor, taken before any cancer treatment. CDR3 DNA sequence: TGTGCCAGCAGCTTTTCAGTCACGACAGGAGACTACGAGCAGTACTTC. It specifies CASSFSVTTGDYEQYF.